The sequence of this T cell receptor beta chain was determined in a study of T cell responses to AZD1222 COVID-19 vaccine. Notes on the study in general: Targets within unmutated variant regions were reportedly found for nearly half of spike-specific TCRs. The repertoires were collected only after the peak T cell response. Donors skewed white British and female; clonal diversity was possibly underestimated.

The CDR3 contains 15 residues. Germline V gene sequence: CDR1 SGHVS, CDR2 FQNEAQ. Germline trimming cut 6 bases from V and 4 bases from J; bases unmatched to any gene: 8. Note on this clone: What it binds is unknown.

Assay: immunoSEQ multiplex PCR; the TCRdb copy retains only in-frame clones and omits some. The sample consists of roughly 130,000 clones, roughly 90% of them appearing once. The chain links TRBV7-8 to TRBJ2-3; 9 positions match TRBD1. The clonotype comes from an adult in good health. Material: peripheral blood, obtained on day 0 of AZD1222 vaccination. CDR3 in amino acids: CASRLDRGSADTQYF. The CDR3 DNA reads as TGTGCCAGCAGACTCGACAGGGGGTCCGCAGATACGCAGTATTTT.